This T cell receptor (beta chain) is drawn from a study of regulatory T cells in long-lasting Graves disease. Overall study results and limits: Newly diagnosed Graves' patients exceeded persistent ones in TCR diversity. Researchers reported studying only peripheral blood, not thyroid tissue.

Building of the TCR beta libraries involved iRepertoire HTBI primers and Arm-PCR of CDR3 regions. Using its own MiXCR run on the multiplex PCR reads, TCRdb lists one record per CDR3 protein. Among 400,000 to 500,000 distinct CDR3 sequences listed, roughly 15% were seen once. As for time point: newly diagnosed GD, antithyroid drugs for less than 3 months. Construction of the TCR library relied on RNA isolated from PBMCs. As for this clonotype: Antigen: not known.

Another study also made use of these data, one on T cells in Graves' hyperthyroidism and ophthalmopathy. That report notes: The HTBI primer set was used in a first-round RT-PCR of the TCR CDR3.

The sample consisted of peripheral blood mononuclear cells (PBMCs), taken at new diagnosis, from a patient treated with antithyroid drugs. The source of this sequence is a woman aged 18-30 years with Graves disease.

The CDR3 sequence is CASSFYAGDSYEQYF. The DNA of the CDR3 is TGTGCCAGCAGTTTTTATGCGGGGGACAGCTACGAGCAGTACTTC. This sequence joins TRBV27 and TRBJ2-7; the D gene could be TRBD1 or TRBD2 (7 bases each). The V gene's germline CDR1 is MNHEY and CDR2 SMNVEV (reference sequence). CDR3 size: 15 residues. V was cut by 3 bases and J by 3 bases, with 15 bases left in between.